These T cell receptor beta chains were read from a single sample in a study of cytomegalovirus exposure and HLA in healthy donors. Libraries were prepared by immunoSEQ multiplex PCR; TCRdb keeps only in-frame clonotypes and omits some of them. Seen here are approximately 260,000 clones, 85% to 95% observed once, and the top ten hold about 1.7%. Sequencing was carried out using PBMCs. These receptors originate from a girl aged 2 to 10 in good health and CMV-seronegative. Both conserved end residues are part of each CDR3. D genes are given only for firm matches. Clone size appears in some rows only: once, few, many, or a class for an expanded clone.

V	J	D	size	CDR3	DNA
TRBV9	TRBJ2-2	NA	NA	CASSGVGANTGELFF	TGTGCCAGCAGCGGTGTCGGGGCGAACACCGGGGAGCTGTTTTTT
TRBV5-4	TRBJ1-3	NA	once	CASSFYSSHSGNTIYF	TGTGCCAGCAGCTTTTATAGCTCCCACTCTGGAAACACCATATATTTT
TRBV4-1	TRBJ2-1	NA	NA	CASSPLLAPRYNEQFF	TGCGCCAGCAGCCCCCTTCTAGCGCCCCGTTACAATGAGCAGTTCTTC
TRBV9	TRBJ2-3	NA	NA	CASSVENTDTQYF	TGTGCCAGCAGCGTTGAGAACACAGATACGCAGTATTTT
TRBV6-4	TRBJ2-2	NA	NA	CASSAENTGELFF	TGTGCCAGCAGTGCAGAGAACACCGGGGAGCTGTTTTTT
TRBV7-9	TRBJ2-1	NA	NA	CASSLSEARANEQFF	TGTGCCAGCAGCTTATCCGAGGCCCGAGCCAATGAGCAGTTCTTC
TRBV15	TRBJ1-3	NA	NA	CATSSLGAGGNTIYF	TGTGCCACCAGCAGCCTAGGGGCCGGCGGAAACACCATATATTTT
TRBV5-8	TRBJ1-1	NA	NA	CASSLSPNLNTEAFF	TGTGCCAGCAGCTTGAGTCCCAACTTGAACACTGAAGCTTTCTTT
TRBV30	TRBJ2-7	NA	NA	CAWSSNTGTYEQYF	TGTGCCTGGAGTTCTAATACAGGAACCTACGAGCAGTACTTC
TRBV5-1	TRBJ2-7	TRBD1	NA	CASSPGTGGLNAYEQYF	TGCGCCAGCAGCCCCGGGACAGGGGGCCTGAACGCCTACGAGCAGTACTTC
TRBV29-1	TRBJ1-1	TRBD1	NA	CSVQGQERTEAFF	TGCAGCGTCCAGGGACAGGAGCGCACTGAAGCTTTCTTT
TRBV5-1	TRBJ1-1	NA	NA	CASTEGLNTEAFF	TGCGCCAGCACGGAGGGTTTGAACACTGAAGCTTTCTTT
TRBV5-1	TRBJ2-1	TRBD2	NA	CASSFSGGSSYNEQFF	TGCGCCAGCAGCTTTTCGGGGGGGAGCTCCTACAATGAGCAGTTCTTC
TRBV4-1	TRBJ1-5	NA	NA	CASSQEQEQGNQPQHF	TGCGCCAGCAGCCAAGAACAGGAGCAAGGCAATCAGCCCCAGCATTTT
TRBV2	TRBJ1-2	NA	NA	CASSEGRYGYTF	TGTGCCAGCAGTGAGGGCAGATATGGCTACACCTTC
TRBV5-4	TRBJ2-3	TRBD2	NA	CASSRLAGDTDTQYF	TGTGCCAGCAGCAGACTAGCGGGAGACACAGATACGCAGTATTTT